A single sample is the source of the 16 T cell receptor beta chains below, sequenced in a study of T cells in Graves' hyperthyroidism and ophthalmopathy. RNA transcripts provided the source from which TCR beta CDR3 regions were amplified. The primer set for the first-round RT-PCR of the TCR CDR3 was HTBI. TCRdb recomputed calls from the multiplex PCR reads with MiXCR, one row per CDR3 protein. The data hold around 600,000 distinct CDR3 sequences, with 11% to 15% observed a single time. The sequenced sample was blood. Receptors were obtained from a woman aged 18-30 years with Graves' ophthalmopathy.

This chain connects TRBV20-1 to TRBJ2-7; 10 positions match TRBD2. Germline assignment: CDR1 DFQATT and CDR2 SNEGSKA (reference sequence). This CDR3 region has 13 residues. V was pared by 3 bases and J by 4 bases, with 3 bases of the junction left unmatched. CDR3 in DNA: TGCAGTGCTAGGCTAGCGGGGGTATACGAGCAGTACTTC. It is translated as CSARLAGVYEQYF.

This clonotype has ten or more counts. The gene calls are TRBV29-1 and TRBJ2-7, with 7 bases matching TRBD1. The CDR3 covers 11 residues. Germline V CDR1 and CDR2: SQVTM, ANQGSEA. The ends lost 6 bases at V and 2 bases at J; junction bases unmatched: 1. The CDR3 nucleotides read TGCAGCGTGGGGACAGCCTACGAGCAGTACTTC. Its translation: CSVGTAYEQYF.

This clonotype has at least ten counts. A read error may account for a junction end that differs from germline. V is TRBV7-9 and J is TRBJ1-5, with D possibly being TRBD1 (5 bases). Germline values: CDR1 SEHNR, CDR2 FQNEAQ (reference sequence). The length of the CDR3 is 13 residues. Here the CDR3 DNA reads TGTGCCAGCAGTTTAGAAGGGGATCAGCCCCAGCATTTT. Protein product: CASSLEGDQPQHF.

The table lists this clonotype with many counts. This chain links TRBV20-1 with TRBJ1-1; TRBD1 might be the D (6 bases). The CDR3 has 13 residues. Trimming shortened V by 3 bases and J by 1 base, and 9 bases separated the two germline ends. Germline lookup yields CDR1 DFQATT and CDR2 SNEGSKA (reference sequence). As DNA, the CDR3 is TGCAGTGCTAGGGGGGGCAAGAACACTGAAGCTTTCTTT. Protein: CSARGGKNTEAFF.

The V gene is TRBV20-1, the J gene TRBJ2-3, with TRBD1 as a possible D gene (6 bases). Trimming stripped 1 base from V and 2 bases from J, with 10 bases between. The V gene's germline CDR1 is DFQATT and CDR2 SNEGSKA (reference sequence). CDR3 size: 14 residues. The CDR3 DNA reads TGCAGTGCTAGAGCCGAGGGGGTCACAGATACGCAGTATTTT. This encodes CSARAEGVTDTQYF.

This clonotype was counted ten times or more. The chain combines TRBV12-3 or TRBV12-4 with TRBJ2-7; 12 bases map to TRBD2. The CDR3 is 12 amino acids. With 5 bases clipped from V and 10 bases from J, the junction kept 3 bases outside the gene matches. The chain's CDR3 is CASSPGLAGQYF. The CDR3 DNA sequence: TGTGCCAGCAGTCCCGGACTAGCGGGACAGTACTTC.

The chain combines TRBV6-1 with TRBJ1-3; D ambiguous. In germline, CDR1 is MNHNS, CDR2 SASEGT. CDR3 size: 14 residues. Trimming cost V 0 bases and J 4 bases, with 7 bases left between them. The CDR3 reads CASSEAGMGNTIYF. CDR3 in DNA: TGTGCCAGCAGTGAAGCAGGAATGGGAAACACCATATATTTT.

The sample holds many counts of this clonotype. CDR3 in amino acids: CASSPGTSGGWASTDTQYF. The DNA of the CDR3 is TGTGCCAGCAGTCCAGGGACTAGCGGGGGTTGGGCATCCACAGATACGCAGTATTTT. The chain carries TRBV27 and TRBJ2-3; TRBD2 matches 14 bases. The CDR3 sequence is 19 residues long. The V gene end was trimmed by 5 bases and the J gene end by 2 bases; junction bases not matched to a gene: 12. Germline CDR1 reads MNHEY; CDR2 reads SMNVEV (reference sequence).

This clonotype came up many times. This chain links TRBV27 with TRBJ2-1, with 12 bases matching TRBD2. Looked up from germline, CDR1 is MNHEY and CDR2 is SMNVEV (reference sequence). The V gene end was trimmed by 8 bases and the J gene end by 8 bases; junction bases not matched to a gene: 7. The CDR3 has 14 amino acids. The DNA of the CDR3 is TGTGCCAGCCGGCCACTAGCGGGGGGCGATGAGCAGTTCTTC. It is translated as CASRPLAGGDEQFF.

This clonotype was recorded a few times. This chain joins TRBV11-1 and TRBJ2-5, with 9 bases that match TRBD1. Germline lookup yields CDR1 SGHAT and CDR2 FQDESV (reference sequence). The CDR3 covers 16 residues. The trim removed 4 bases at V and 5 bases at J, leaving 11 bases unmatched. CDR3 coding DNA: TGTGCCAGCAGCTCCCTCCGGGACAGGGCTCGGGAGACCCAGTACTTC. This gives the protein CASSSLRDRARETQYF. The variable domain in full, completed from reference TRBV11-1 and TRBJ2-5, reads EAEVAQSPRYKITEKSQAVAFWCDPISGHATLYWYRQILGQGPELLVQFQDESVVDDSQLPKDRFSAERLKGVDSTLKIQPAELGDSAMYLCASSSLRDRARETQYFGPGTRLLVL.

This clonotype showed up just a few times. The chain has TRBV4-1 and TRBJ2-4, with D possibly matching TRBD1 (5 bases). Germline V gene lookup returns CDR1 MGHRA and CDR2 YSYEKL. The CDR3 has 17 residues. With 0 bases removed from V and 0 bases from J, the gap between germline ends came to 12 bases. CDR3 in amino acids: CASSQDQTELAKNIQYF. CDR3 bases: TGCGCCAGCAGCCAAGACCAGACAGAGCTAGCCAAAAACATTCAGTACTTC.

In its sample, this clonotype was seen many times. V gene TRBV6-2 or TRBV6-3 combines with J gene TRBJ1-1; D is unclear. This CDR3 comprises 13 residues. V was cut by 6 bases and J by 4 bases, with 12 bases left in between. Germline V gives CDR1 MNHEY, CDR2 SVGEGT. CDR3 residues: CASRDLGGTEAFF. The CDR3 DNA is TGTGCCAGCAGGGACCTCGGAGGCACTGAAGCTTTCTTT.

This clonotype was detected a few times. The chain has TRBV29-1 and TRBJ1-2, with TRBD1 as a possible D gene (5 bases). The germline CDR1 and CDR2 sequences are SQVTM and ANQGSEA. The CDR3 consists of 12 residues. CDR3 DNA sequence: TGCAGAGCCAGGGACTCCATCTATGGCTACACCTTC. Encoded protein: CRARDSIYGYTF. Using reference TRBV29-1 and TRBJ1-2 for the parts outside the CDR3, the full variable domain is SAVISQKPSRDICQRGTSLTIQCQVDSQVTMMFWYRQQPGQSLTLIATANQGSEATYESGFVIDKFPISRPNLTFSTLTVSNMSPEDSSIYLCRARDSIYGYTFGSGTRLTVV.

The chain carries TRBV24-1 and TRBJ2-5; D unclear. With 5 bases removed from V and 2 bases from J, the gap between germline ends came to 11 bases. The germline CDR1 and CDR2 sequences are KGHDR and SFDVKD. This CDR3 region has 14 residues. The CDR3 sequence is CATSGKGNQETQYF. CDR3 DNA: TGTGCCACCAGTGGAAAAGGGAATCAAGAGACCCAGTACTTC.

This clonotype was observed many times. The V and J genes are TRBV9 and TRBJ2-7; no definite D call. V lost 0 bases, J lost 7 bases, and 8 bases lay in between. The germline V gene encodes CDR1 SGDLS and CDR2 YYNGEE. The CDR3 totals 12 residues. DNA for the CDR3: TGTGCCAGCAGCGTAGCTGAGGATGAGCAGTACTTC. As protein: CASSVAEDEQYF.

The sample holds many counts of this clonotype. The genes are TRBV7-9 and TRBJ2-5; no definite D call. CDR1 is SEHNR and CDR2 is FQNEAQ in the germline V gene (reference sequence). CDR3 length: 15 residues. The ends were cut back, 4 bases at V and 2 bases at J, with 14 bases in the middle. CDR3 sequence reads: CASSWEAGRQETQYF. The DNA for the CDR3 is TGTGCCAGCAGCTGGGAAGCAGGCCGACAAGAGACCCAGTACTTC.